The entry below describes one T cell receptor (beta chain). The germline V gene has CDR1 SGHKS and CDR2 YYEKEE (reference sequence). The CDR3 sequence is 16 residues long. Between the trimmed V and J ends, which lost 0 bases and 0 bases, there was a span of 10 bases. The sample comes from a study of blood T cell repertoires in COVID-19. Using immunoSEQ multiplex PCR, the repertoire was profiled, and TCRdb retains in-frame clones only, with some absent. Among a few hundred thousand clones listed, about nine tenths were seen once. All enrollees were about 18 to 100 years old and from fewer than 30 US areas. Allocation to cohorts depended on clinical history reported by the participants.

This receptor was identified in a human donor in a cohort exposed to, infected with or recovered from COVID-19 (not recorded which). The donor label of this sample is uncertain. The specimen sequenced was PBMCs or T cells enriched from blood (not recorded which). The chain recombines TRBV5-5 with TRBJ2-1; D might be TRBD1 (5 bases). This CDR3 is CASSLGGMSSYNEQFF. The CDR3 region has the DNA TGTGCCAGCAGCTTGGGGGGCATGAGCTCCTACAATGAGCAGTTCTTC. The variable domain in full, with the rest retrieved from reference TRBV5-5 and TRBJ2-1, is DAGVTQSPTHLIKTRGQQVTLRCSPISGHKSVSWYQQVLGQGPQFIFQYYEKEERGRGNFPDRFSARQFPNYSSELNVNALLLGDSALYLCASSLGGMSSYNEQFFGPGTRLTVL.